A single sample gave rise to the 3 T cell receptor beta chains below, sequenced in a study of blood T cell repertoires in COVID-19 (TCRdb year 2020). The library relied on the immunoSEQ multiplex PCR assay. This is the immuneACCESS table as TCRdb keeps it, with only in-frame sequences that have V and J called. A part of the clones is gone; compared with another copy, unresolved V genes explain less than half, and the rest is unexplained. The sample records 53,000 or so clones, 78% of which are singletons. More than 12% of the sample comes from the top ten. Sequenced material: peripheral blood. The receptors shown here come from a human donor with active or convalescent COVID-19. The donor label of this sample is uncertain.

The CDR3 protein is CSAPITHEQFF. The DNA for the CDR3 is TGCAGTGCCCCGATAACACATGAGCAGTTCTTC. This sequence joins TRBV20-1 and TRBJ2-1; the D is unclear. Germline assignment: CDR1 DFQATT and CDR2 SNEGSKA (reference sequence). V shed 6 bases and J shed 8 bases, with 11 bases lying between them. The CDR3 is 11 residues long.

The gene calls are TRBV5-4 and TRBJ1-1; D is ambiguous. CDR3 length: 15 amino acids. Germline-derived CDR1 and CDR2 are SGHNT and YYREEE (reference sequence). Trimming took off 4 bases at V and 0 bases at J, with 13 bases between the two ends. CDR3 DNA sequence: TGTGCCAGCAGCCTGGGAGCGGAAATGAACACTGAAGCTTTCTTT. Encoded protein: CASSLGAEMNTEAFF.

The chain is built from TRBV12-3 or TRBV12-4 and TRBJ2-1; D is unclear. This CDR3 contains 13 residues. V gave up 2 bases and J gave up 7 bases, with 9 bases separating them. The CDR3 reads CASSLLTRNEQFF. CDR3 DNA sequence: TGTGCCAGCAGTTTATTGACCAGGAATGAGCAGTTCTTC.